This T cell receptor (beta chain) came from a study of T cell changes during pregnancy in multiple sclerosis. Unmatched junction bases numbered 5, after V lost 5 bases and J lost 7 bases. Germline CDR1 and CDR2: WNHNN and SYGVQD (reference sequence). The CDR3 contains 13 residues. Sequenced by immunoSEQ multiplex PCR; TCRdb stores in-frame clones only, minus some. The top ten hold approximately 3.4% of the sample, which has some 70,000 clones, approximately 91% seen once. This clone has only one observation. The sample consisted of peripheral blood, taken before pregnancy. V and J are TRBV10-1 and TRBJ2-1, with TRBD1 identical over 7 bases. The TCR sequence derives from a female donor with multiple sclerosis, enrolled in a pregnancy study. CDR3 protein: CASSRQGWNEQFF. The CDR3 DNA is TGCGCCAGCAGTAGACAGGGTTGGAATGAGCAGTTCTTC.